Listed here are 9 T cell receptor beta chains from one sample, sequenced in a study of blood T cell repertoires in COVID-19. TCRdb keeps only in-frame clones here, not all; method: immunoSEQ multiplex PCR. The data hold 200,000 to 250,000 clones, with around 91% observed a single time. The sequenced sample was PBMCs or T cells enriched from blood (not recorded which). The source is a young woman in a cohort exposed to, infected with or recovered from COVID-19 (not recorded which).

This clone was seen a handful of times. The chain employs TRBV29-1 and TRBJ2-7; D possibly corresponds to TRBD1 (6 bases). Germline V gene data show CDR1 as SQVTM and CDR2 as ANQGSEA. V lost 5 bases, J lost 0 bases, and 11 bases lay in between. The CDR3 sequence is 13 residues long. CDR3 sequence reads: CSVQQGPSYEQYF. In DNA form, the CDR3 reads TGCAGCGTTCAGCAGGGGCCCTCCTACGAGCAGTACTTC.

The chain uses TRBV7-3 and TRBJ2-5, with D unclear. V lost 5 bases to trimming and J lost 2 bases, with 9 bases between them. This CDR3 is 13 amino acids long. Per germline, CDR1 SGHTA and CDR2 FQGTGA. The CDR3 sequence is CASSPAGQETQYF. CDR3 DNA sequence: TGTGCCAGCAGCCCCGCCGGGCAAGAGACCCAGTACTTC.

This chain links TRBV5-1 with TRBJ1-1; unclear D gene. V gave up 0 bases and J gave up 0 bases, with 15 bases separating them. This CDR3 spans 17 amino acids. Germline loops: CDR1 SGHRS, CDR2 YFSETQ. The CDR3 protein is CASSLVSGVGMNTEAFF. As DNA, the CDR3 is TGCGCCAGCAGCTTGGTATCCGGGGTCGGGATGAACACTGAAGCTTTCTTT.

The V and J genes are TRBV18 and TRBJ1-2; D possibly corresponds to TRBD1 (5 bases). V was shortened by 2 bases and J by 7 bases, with 14 bases between the two germline ends. The germline CDR1 and CDR2 sequences are KGHSH and LQKENI. The CDR3 covers 14 residues. CDR3 in DNA: TGTGCCAGCTCACCAGGGGATGGCGGGGCTGGCTACACCTTC. The encoded protein is CASSPGDGGAGYTF.

The CDR3 loop reads CASVSGDTYEQYF. The DNA of the CDR3 is TGTGCCAGCGTCTCGGGGGATACCTACGAGCAGTACTTC. V and J are TRBV6-5 and TRBJ2-7; TRBD2 might be the D (6 bases). Looked up from germline, CDR1 is MNHEY and CDR2 is SVGAGI. The CDR3 spans 13 residues. Trimming removed 8 bases from V and 2 bases from J, with 13 bases in between.

The rearrangement joins TRBV27 to TRBJ2-1; TRBD2 aligns across 7 bases. Germline CDR1 is MNHEY and CDR2 is SMNVEV (reference sequence). Losses at the gene ends were 3 bases for V and 4 bases for J; bases not matched to a gene: 12. There are 17 residues in the CDR3. This CDR3 reads CASSLRLAPRIYNEQFF. CDR3 nucleotides: TGTGCCAGCAGTTTGAGACTAGCTCCCAGGATTTACAATGAGCAGTTCTTC.

J is TRBJ1-2 and V is TRBV5-4, with 8 nucleotides matching TRBD1. This CDR3 has 14 residues. Germline lookup yields CDR1 SGHNT and CDR2 YYREEE (reference sequence). V was clipped by 4 bases and J by 4 bases; unmatched bases: 6. The CDR3 DNA sequence: TGTGCCAGCAGCCAGGACAGGGTTTTCTATGGCTACACCTTC. As protein: CASSQDRVFYGYTF.

The CDR3 region is CASPRRGLAKNIQYF. For the CDR3, the DNA is TGTGCCAGCCCTAGGAGGGGTTTGGCCAAAAACATTCAGTACTTC. This sequence joins TRBV28 and TRBJ2-4, with D perhaps matching TRBD2 (6 bases). Germline-derived CDR1 and CDR2 are MDHEN and SYDVKM. This CDR3 is 15 amino acids long. V lost 8 bases to trimming and J lost 1 base, with 15 bases between them.

V usage is TRBV14 and J usage is TRBJ2-2; 12 nucleotides align to TRBD2. Germline CDR1 is SGHDN and CDR2 is FVKESK. The CDR3 spans 15 residues. V dropped 6 bases and J dropped 4; count of bases not matched to a gene: 3. CDR3 residues: CASRPTSGSTGELFF. The CDR3 nucleotides read TGTGCCAGCAGACCGACTAGCGGGAGCACCGGGGAGCTGTTTTTT.